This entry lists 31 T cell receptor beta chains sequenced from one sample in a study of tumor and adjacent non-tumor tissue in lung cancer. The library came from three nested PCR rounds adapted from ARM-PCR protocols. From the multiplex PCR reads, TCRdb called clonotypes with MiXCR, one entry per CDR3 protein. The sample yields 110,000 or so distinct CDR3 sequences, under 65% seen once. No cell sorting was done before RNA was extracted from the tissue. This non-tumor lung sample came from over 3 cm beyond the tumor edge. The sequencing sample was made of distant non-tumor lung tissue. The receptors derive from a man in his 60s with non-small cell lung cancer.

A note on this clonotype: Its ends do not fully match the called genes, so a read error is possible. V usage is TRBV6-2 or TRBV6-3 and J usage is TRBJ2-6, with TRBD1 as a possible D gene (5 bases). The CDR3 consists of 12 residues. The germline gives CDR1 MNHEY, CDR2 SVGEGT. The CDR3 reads CASRTGANILTF. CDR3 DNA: TGTGCCAGCAGAACTGGGGCCAACATCCTGACTTTC.

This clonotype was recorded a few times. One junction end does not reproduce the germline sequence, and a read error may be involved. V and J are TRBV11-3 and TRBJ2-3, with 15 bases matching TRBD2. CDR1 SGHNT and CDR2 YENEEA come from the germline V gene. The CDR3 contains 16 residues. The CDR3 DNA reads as TGTGCCGGCAGCACGGGACTAGCGGGAGGCATAGATACGCAGTATTTT. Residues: CAGSTGLAGGIDTQYF.

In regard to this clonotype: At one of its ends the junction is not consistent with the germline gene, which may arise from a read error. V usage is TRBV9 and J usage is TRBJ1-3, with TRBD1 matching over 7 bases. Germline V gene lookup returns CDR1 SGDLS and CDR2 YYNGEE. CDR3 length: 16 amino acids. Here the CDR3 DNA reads TGTACCAGCAGCCCGGGACAGTTAAGCTCTGGAAACACCTTATATTTT. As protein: CTSSPGQLSSGNTLYF.

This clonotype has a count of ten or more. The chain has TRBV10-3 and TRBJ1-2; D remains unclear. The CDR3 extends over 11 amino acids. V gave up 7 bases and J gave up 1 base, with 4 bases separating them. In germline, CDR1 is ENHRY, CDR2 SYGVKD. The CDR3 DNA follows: TGTGCCATCAAGCTTAACTATGGCTACACCTTC. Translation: CAIKLNYGYTF.

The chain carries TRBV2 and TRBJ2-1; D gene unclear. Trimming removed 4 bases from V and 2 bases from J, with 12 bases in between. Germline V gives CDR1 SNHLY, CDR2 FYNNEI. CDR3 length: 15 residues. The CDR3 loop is CASSVDIGTYNEQFF. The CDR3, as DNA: TGTGCCAGCAGTGTAGATATAGGCACCTACAATGAGCAGTTCTTC.

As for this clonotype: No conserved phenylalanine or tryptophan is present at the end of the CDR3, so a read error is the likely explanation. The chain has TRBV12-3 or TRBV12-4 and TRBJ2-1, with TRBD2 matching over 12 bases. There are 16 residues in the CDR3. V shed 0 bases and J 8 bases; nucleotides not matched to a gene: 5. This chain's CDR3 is CASSLALGLAGHEQFL. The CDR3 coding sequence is TGTGCCAGCAGTTTAGCCCTGGGACTAGCGGGTCATGAGCAGTTCCTC.

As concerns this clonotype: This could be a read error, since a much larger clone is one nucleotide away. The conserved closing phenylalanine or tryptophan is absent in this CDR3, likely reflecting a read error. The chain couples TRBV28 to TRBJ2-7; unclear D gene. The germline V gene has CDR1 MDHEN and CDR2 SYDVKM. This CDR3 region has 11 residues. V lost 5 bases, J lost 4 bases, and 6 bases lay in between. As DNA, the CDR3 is TGTGCCAGCAGTCCCAATTACGAGCAGTACTTA. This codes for CASSPNYEQYL.

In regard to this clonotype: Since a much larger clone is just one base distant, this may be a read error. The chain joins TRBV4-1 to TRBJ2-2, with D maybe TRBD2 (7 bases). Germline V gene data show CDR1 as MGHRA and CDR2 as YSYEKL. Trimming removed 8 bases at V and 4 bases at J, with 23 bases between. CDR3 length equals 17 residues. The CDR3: CASSTHLGGESTGELFF. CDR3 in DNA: TGCGCCAGCTCTACCCACTTAGGGGGGGAGAGCACCGGGGAGCTGTTTTTT.

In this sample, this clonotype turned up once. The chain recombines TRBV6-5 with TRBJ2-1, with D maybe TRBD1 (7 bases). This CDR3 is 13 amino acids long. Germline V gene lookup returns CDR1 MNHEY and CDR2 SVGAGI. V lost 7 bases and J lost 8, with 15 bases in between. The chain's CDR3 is CASTRQGGDEQFF. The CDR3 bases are TGTGCCAGCACGCGACAGGGAGGCGATGAGCAGTTCTTC.

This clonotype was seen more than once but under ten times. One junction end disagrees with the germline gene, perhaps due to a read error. In nucleotides, the CDR3 is TGTGCCTCCAGTGATTCTGGACAGGGCCTCGATACCCAGTACTTC. It is translated as CASSDSGQGLDTQYF. V is TRBV24-1 and J is TRBJ2-5, with 8 positions matching TRBD1. This CDR3 region has 15 residues. Germline loops: CDR1 KGHDR, CDR2 SFDVKD.

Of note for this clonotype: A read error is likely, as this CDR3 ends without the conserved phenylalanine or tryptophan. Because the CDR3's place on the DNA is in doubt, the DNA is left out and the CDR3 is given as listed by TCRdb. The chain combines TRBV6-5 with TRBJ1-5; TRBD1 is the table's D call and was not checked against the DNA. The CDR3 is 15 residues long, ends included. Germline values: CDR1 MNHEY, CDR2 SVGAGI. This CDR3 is CASSYGAGDNQPQHL.

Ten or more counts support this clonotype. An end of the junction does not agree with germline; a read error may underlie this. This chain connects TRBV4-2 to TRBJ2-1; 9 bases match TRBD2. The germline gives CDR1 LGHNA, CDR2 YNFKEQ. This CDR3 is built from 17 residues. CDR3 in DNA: TGTGCCAGCAGCCAAGGATCGGCGGGAGGGAACTACAGTGAGCAGTTCTTC. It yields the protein CASSQGSAGGNYSEQFF.

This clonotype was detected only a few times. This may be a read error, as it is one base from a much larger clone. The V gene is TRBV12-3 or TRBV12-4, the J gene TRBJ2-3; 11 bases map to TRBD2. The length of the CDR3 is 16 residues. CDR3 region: CASSSHGTSGTGTQYF. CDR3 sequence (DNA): TGTGCCAGCAGTTCCCACGGGACTAGCGGCACAGGTACGCAGTATTTT.

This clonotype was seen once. Here the CDR3 DNA reads TGTGCCAGCAGCTTACTAGAGGGCACCTTGTGGGAGCAGTACTTC. Its protein is CASSLLEGTLWEQYF. The chain carries TRBV11-1 and TRBJ2-7, with D possibly matching TRBD2 (5 bases). The CDR3 length is 15 residues. V was clipped by 2 bases and J by 7 bases, with 18 bases between them. CDR1 and CDR2 (germline): SGHAT, FQDESV (reference sequence).

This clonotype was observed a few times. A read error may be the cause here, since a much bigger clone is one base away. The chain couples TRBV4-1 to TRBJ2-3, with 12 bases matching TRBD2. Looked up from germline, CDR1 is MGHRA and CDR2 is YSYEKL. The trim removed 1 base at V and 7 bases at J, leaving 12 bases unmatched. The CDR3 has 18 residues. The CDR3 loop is CASSQVRLAGDGRYTQYF. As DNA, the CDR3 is TGCGCCAGCAGCCAAGTCAGACTAGCGGGGGACGGTCGATATACGCAGTATTTT.

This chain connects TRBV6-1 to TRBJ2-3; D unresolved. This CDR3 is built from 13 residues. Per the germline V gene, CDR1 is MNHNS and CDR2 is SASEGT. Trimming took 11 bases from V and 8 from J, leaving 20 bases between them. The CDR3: CAHSESSLGTQYF. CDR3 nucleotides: TGTGCCCACAGTGAGAGCTCATTGGGTACGCAGTATTTT.

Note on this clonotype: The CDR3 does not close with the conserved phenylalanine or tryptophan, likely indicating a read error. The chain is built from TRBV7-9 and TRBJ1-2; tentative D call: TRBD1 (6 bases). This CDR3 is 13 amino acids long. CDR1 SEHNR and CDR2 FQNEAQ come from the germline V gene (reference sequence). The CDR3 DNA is TGTGTCAGCAGCCAACAGGGTTTTGAGGACTACACCCTC. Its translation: CVSSQQGFEDYTL.

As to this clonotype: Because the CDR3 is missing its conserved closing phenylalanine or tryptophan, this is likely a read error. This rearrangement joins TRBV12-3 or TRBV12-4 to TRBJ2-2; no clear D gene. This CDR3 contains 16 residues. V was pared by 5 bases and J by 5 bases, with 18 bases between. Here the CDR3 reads CASSPSWLGDTGELFI. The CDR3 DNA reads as TGTGCCAGCAGTCCCTCATGGCTCGGTGATACCGGGGAGCTGTTTATT.

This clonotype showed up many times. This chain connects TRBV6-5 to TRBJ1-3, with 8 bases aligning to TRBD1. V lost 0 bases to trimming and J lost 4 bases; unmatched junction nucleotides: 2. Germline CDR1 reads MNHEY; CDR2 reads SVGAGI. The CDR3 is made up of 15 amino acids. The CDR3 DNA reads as TGTGCCAGCAGTTACTCGACAGGGGCAGGAAACACCATATATTTT. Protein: CASSYSTGAGNTIYF.

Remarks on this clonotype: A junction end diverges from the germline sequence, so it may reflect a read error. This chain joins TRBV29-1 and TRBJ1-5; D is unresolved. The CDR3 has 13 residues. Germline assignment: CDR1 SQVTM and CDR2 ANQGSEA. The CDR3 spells CNVGDGWSQPQHF. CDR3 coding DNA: TGCAACGTTGGCGACGGGTGGAGTCAGCCCCAGCATTTT.

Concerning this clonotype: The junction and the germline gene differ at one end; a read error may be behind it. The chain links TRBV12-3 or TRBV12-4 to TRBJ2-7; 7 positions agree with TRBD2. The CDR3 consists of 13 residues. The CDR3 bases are TGTGCTAGCAGCAACTCGGGGGGATACGAGCAGTACTTC. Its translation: CASSNSGGYEQYF.

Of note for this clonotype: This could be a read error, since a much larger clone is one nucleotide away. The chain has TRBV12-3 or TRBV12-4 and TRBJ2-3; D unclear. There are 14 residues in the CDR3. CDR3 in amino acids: CANSSGSTGDTQYF. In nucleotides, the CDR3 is TGTGCCAACAGTTCTGGTAGCACTGGGGATACGCAGTATTTT.

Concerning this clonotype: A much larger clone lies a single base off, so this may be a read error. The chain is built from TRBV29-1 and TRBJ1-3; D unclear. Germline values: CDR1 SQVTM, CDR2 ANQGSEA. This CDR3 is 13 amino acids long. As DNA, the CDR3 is TGCGGCGTCGCAATTCGTTCTGGAAACACCATATATTTT. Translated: CGVAIRSGNTIYF.

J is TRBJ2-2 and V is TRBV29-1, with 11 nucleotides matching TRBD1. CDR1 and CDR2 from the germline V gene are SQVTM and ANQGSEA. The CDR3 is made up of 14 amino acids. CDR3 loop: CGAGGDRGTGELFF. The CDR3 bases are TGCGGCGCCGGAGGGGACAGGGGGACCGGGGAGCTGTTTTTT.

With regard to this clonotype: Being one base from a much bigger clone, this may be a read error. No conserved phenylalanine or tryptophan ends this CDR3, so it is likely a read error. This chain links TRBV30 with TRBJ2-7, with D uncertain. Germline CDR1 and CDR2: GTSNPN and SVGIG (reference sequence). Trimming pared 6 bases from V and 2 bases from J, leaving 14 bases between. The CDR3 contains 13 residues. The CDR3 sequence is CACWAGPPYEQYI. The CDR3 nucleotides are TGTGCCTGCTGGGCCGGGCCCCCCTACGAGCAGTACATC.

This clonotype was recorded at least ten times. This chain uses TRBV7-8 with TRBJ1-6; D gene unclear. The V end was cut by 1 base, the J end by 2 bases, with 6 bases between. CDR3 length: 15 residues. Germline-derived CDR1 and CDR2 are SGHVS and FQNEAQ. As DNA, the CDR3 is TGTGCCAGCAGCTTAGAAAGGACCTATAATTCACCCCTCCACTTT. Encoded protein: CASSLERTYNSPLHF.

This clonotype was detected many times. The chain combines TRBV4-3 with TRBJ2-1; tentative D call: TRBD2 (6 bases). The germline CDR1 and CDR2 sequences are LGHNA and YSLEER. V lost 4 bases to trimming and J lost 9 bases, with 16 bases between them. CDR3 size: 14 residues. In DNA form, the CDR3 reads TGCGCCAGCAGCCGGGGGGACTCCTCCTCTGAGCAGTTCTTC. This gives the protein CASSRGDSSSEQFF.

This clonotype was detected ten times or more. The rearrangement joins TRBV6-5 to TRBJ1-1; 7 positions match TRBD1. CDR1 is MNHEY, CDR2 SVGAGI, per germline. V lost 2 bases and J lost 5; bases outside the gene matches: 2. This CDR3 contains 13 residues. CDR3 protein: CASSYDRDTEAFF. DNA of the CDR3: TGTGCCAGCAGTTACGACAGGGATACTGAAGCTTTCTTT.

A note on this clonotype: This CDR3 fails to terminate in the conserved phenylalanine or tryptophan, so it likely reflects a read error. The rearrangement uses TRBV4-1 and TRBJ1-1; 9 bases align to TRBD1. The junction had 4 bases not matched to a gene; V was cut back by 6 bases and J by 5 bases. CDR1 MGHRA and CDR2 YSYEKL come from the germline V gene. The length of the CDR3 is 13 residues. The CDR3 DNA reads TGCGCCAGCAGTCAGGACAGGGGAACTGAAGCTTTCTCT. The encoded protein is CASSQDRGTEAFS.

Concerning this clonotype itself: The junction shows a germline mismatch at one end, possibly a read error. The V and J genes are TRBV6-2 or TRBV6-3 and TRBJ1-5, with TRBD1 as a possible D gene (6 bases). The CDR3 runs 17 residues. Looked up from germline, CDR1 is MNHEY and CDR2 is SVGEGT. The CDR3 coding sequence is TGTGCCAGCAGTTACTTCAGGAAGACAGGAAACCATCAGCCCCGGCATTTT. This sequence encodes CASSYFRKTGNHQPRHF.

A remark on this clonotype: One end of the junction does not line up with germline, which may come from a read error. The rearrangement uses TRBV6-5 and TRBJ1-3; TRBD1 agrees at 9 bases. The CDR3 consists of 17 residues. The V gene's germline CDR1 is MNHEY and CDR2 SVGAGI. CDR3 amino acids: CTSSFGGTGSHGSTIYF. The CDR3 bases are TGTACCAGCAGTTTCGGAGGGACAGGGAGTCATGGAAGCACCATATATTTT.